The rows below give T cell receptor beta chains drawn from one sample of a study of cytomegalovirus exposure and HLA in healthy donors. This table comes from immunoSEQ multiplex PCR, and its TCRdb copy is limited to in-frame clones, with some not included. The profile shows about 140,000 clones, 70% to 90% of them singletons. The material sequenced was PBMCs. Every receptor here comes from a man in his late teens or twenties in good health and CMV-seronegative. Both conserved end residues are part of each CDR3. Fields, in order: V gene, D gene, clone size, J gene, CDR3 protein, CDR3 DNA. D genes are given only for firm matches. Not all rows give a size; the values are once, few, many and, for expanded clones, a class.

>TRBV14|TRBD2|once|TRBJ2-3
CASSQESSGGRTDTQYF
TGTGCCAGCAGCCAAGAGTCCAGCGGGGGCCGCACAGATACGCAGTATTTT
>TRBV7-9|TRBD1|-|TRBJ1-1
CASSDNRGRTEAFF
TGTGCCAGCAGCGACAACAGGGGGAGGACTGAAGCTTTCTTT
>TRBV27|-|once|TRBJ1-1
CASSLYPGPGGTEAFF
TGTGCCAGCAGTTTATACCCAGGGCCGGGGGGTACTGAAGCTTTCTTT
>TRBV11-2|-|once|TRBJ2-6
CASSFRQRTSGANVLTF
TGTGCCAGCAGCTTTAGGCAGCGAACCTCTGGGGCCAACGTCCTGACTTTC
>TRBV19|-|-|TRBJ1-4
CASSDGIWGGPPPEKLFF
TGTGCCAGTAGTGATGGTATTTGGGGGGGCCCTCCTCCGGAAAAACTGTTTTTT
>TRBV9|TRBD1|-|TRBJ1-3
CASSVGGGQTVGNTIYF
TGTGCCAGCAGCGTAGGAGGGGGACAGACTGTCGGAAACACCATATATTTT
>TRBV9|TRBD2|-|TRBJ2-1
CASSLPRFEREGSNEQFF
TGTGCCAGCAGCCTACCGCGGTTTGAGCGGGAGGGTTCCAATGAGCAGTTCTTC
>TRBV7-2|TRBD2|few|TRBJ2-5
CASSPRTSGDETQYF
TGTGCCAGCAGCCCTAGGACTAGCGGGGATGAGACCCAGTACTTC
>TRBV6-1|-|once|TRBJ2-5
CASSEPYQETQYF
TGTGCCAGCAGTGAACCCTACCAAGAGACCCAGTACTTC
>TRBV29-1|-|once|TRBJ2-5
CSVDQGTQTQYF
TGCAGCGTTGATCAGGGCACACAGACCCAGTACTTC